These T cell receptor beta chains were read from a single sample in a study of blood T cells in healthy people across ages. TCRdb reanalysed the 5' RACE reads using MiXCR and keeps one entry per CDR3 protein. The top ten clones hold 0.75% of a sample with more than 900,000 distinct CDR3 sequences, roughly a quarter of them seen once. The same sample was also studied in work on T cells of mothers and their children.

The sequencing sample was made of blood. The receptors shown here come from a girl aged 2 to 9 in good health. Each CDR3 is given with its conserved first and last residue. A D gene is named only where the DNA matches it firmly. A row's size may be missing; if present it is once, few, many or a size class.

d_call: -; v_call: TRBV6-2/TRBV6-3; clone_size: -; j_call: TRBJ2-3; cdr3_aa: CATSFGGDTQYF; cdr3_nt: TGTGCCACCAGCTTTGGTGGGGATACGCAGTATTTT
d_call: TRBD1; v_call: TRBV5-1; clone_size: few; j_call: TRBJ1-1; cdr3_aa: CASSGGQPSEMNTEAFF; cdr3_nt: TGCGCCAGCAGCGGGGGACAGCCATCTGAGATGAACACTGAAGCTTTCTTT
d_call: TRBD2; v_call: TRBV20-1; clone_size: -; j_call: TRBJ2-1; cdr3_aa: CSARDRGLVHEQFF; cdr3_nt: TGCAGTGCTAGAGATCGGGGACTAGTACATGAGCAGTTCTTC
d_call: -; v_call: TRBV12-3/TRBV12-4; clone_size: -; j_call: TRBJ2-3; cdr3_aa: CASSSARPSTDTQYF; cdr3_nt: TGTGCCAGCTCCTCGGCTAGGCCAAGCACAGATACGCAGTATTTT
d_call: -; v_call: TRBV29-1; clone_size: -; j_call: TRBJ1-5; cdr3_aa: CSVEGEDQPQHF; cdr3_nt: TGCAGCGTTGAGGGGGAGGATCAGCCCCAGCATTTT
d_call: -; v_call: TRBV7-9; clone_size: -; j_call: TRBJ1-2; cdr3_aa: CASSRTDYSVYGYTF; cdr3_nt: TGTGCCAGCAGCCGAACCGACTACAGTGTCTATGGCTACACCTTC
d_call: -; v_call: TRBV29-1; clone_size: few; j_call: TRBJ2-3; cdr3_aa: CSPSSGDTQYF; cdr3_nt: TGCAGCCCCTCTTCCGGGGATACGCAGTATTTT
d_call: -; v_call: TRBV24-1; clone_size: -; j_call: TRBJ2-4; cdr3_aa: CATSDEEGPRNIQYF; cdr3_nt: TGTGCCACCAGTGATGAAGAGGGCCCACGGAACATTCAGTACTTC
d_call: -; v_call: TRBV29-1; clone_size: -; j_call: TRBJ2-1; cdr3_aa: CSVGPGVDNEQFF; cdr3_nt: TGCAGCGTTGGCCCAGGGGTCGACAATGAGCAGTTCTTC
d_call: TRBD2; v_call: TRBV4-1; clone_size: -; j_call: TRBJ2-1; cdr3_aa: CASSQVQRDGNEQFF; cdr3_nt: TGCGCCAGCAGCCAAGTACAGCGGGACGGCAATGAGCAGTTCTTC
d_call: -; v_call: TRBV16; clone_size: -; j_call: TRBJ2-2; cdr3_aa: CATGIWTGELFF; cdr3_nt: TGTGCCACCGGAATATGGACCGGGGAGCTGTTTTTT
d_call: -; v_call: TRBV4-1; clone_size: -; j_call: TRBJ2-1; cdr3_aa: CASSFRQNLLHNEQFF; cdr3_nt: TGCGCCAGCAGCTTCAGACAGAACCTCCTTCACAATGAGCAGTTCTTC
d_call: -; v_call: TRBV12-3/TRBV12-4; clone_size: -; j_call: TRBJ2-6; cdr3_aa: CASAPRSGANVLTF; cdr3_nt: TGTGCCAGTGCCCCGCGCTCTGGGGCCAACGTCCTGACTTTC
d_call: -; v_call: TRBV7-9; clone_size: -; j_call: TRBJ1-2; cdr3_aa: CASSFRMGQAGFSGYTF; cdr3_nt: TGTGCCAGCAGCTTCCGGATGGGGCAGGCGGGCTTTAGTGGCTACACCTTC
d_call: -; v_call: TRBV6-5; clone_size: few; j_call: TRBJ1-2; cdr3_aa: CASSYAYDGGYTF; cdr3_nt: TGTGCCAGCAGTTACGCCTACGACGGTGGCTACACCTTC
d_call: -; v_call: TRBV11-2; clone_size: -; j_call: TRBJ2-1; cdr3_aa: CASSLAGASNEQFF; cdr3_nt: TGTGCCAGCAGCTTAGCGGGGGCCAGCAATGAGCAGTTCTTC
d_call: TRBD2; v_call: TRBV7-2; clone_size: few; j_call: TRBJ2-4; cdr3_aa: CASSRTSGSKNIQYF; cdr3_nt: TGTGCCAGCAGCCGGACTAGCGGCAGCAAAAACATTCAGTACTTC
d_call: -; v_call: TRBV13; clone_size: once; j_call: TRBJ2-3; cdr3_aa: CASSLLQNTDTQYF; cdr3_nt: TGTGCCAGCAGCTTATTACAGAACACAGATACGCAGTATTTT
d_call: TRBD2; v_call: TRBV3-1; clone_size: -; j_call: TRBJ2-5; cdr3_aa: CASSQGGFRTSGRETQYF; cdr3_nt: TGTGCCAGCAGCCAAGGAGGATTCCGGACTAGCGGGAGGGAGACCCAGTACTTC
d_call: TRBD1; v_call: TRBV15; clone_size: once; j_call: TRBJ1-2; cdr3_aa: CATSRTQGPFPGYTF; cdr3_nt: TGTGCCACCAGCAGAACACAGGGGCCCTTCCCTGGCTACACCTTC
d_call: -; v_call: TRBV24-1; clone_size: few; j_call: TRBJ2-5; cdr3_aa: CATNDPLGSGETQYF; cdr3_nt: TGTGCCACCAATGACCCCTTAGGGTCGGGAGAGACCCAGTACTTC
d_call: TRBD1; v_call: TRBV20-1; clone_size: -; j_call: TRBJ2-7; cdr3_aa: CSARDFRGREYEQYF; cdr3_nt: TGCAGTGCTAGAGACTTCAGGGGGCGAGAGTACGAGCAGTACTTC
d_call: TRBD1; v_call: TRBV29-1; clone_size: few; j_call: TRBJ2-3; cdr3_aa: CSANRGGTDTQYF; cdr3_nt: TGCAGCGCAAACAGGGGCGGGACAGATACGCAGTATTTT
d_call: -; v_call: TRBV7-9; clone_size: -; j_call: TRBJ1-4; cdr3_aa: CASSLLTDWEELFF; cdr3_nt: TGTGCCAGCAGCTTACTAACAGACTGGGAGGAACTGTTTTTT
d_call: -; v_call: TRBV6-1; clone_size: -; j_call: TRBJ1-4; cdr3_aa: CASSPPNLATNEKLFF; cdr3_nt: TGTGCCAGCAGTCCCCCTAACCTTGCAACTAATGAAAAACTGTTTTTT
d_call: -; v_call: TRBV14; clone_size: few; j_call: TRBJ2-4; cdr3_aa: CASSQEGGGRAKNIQYF; cdr3_nt: TGTGCCAGCAGCCAAGAAGGGGGGGGAAGAGCCAAAAACATTCAGTACTTC
d_call: -; v_call: TRBV29-1; clone_size: -; j_call: TRBJ1-1; cdr3_aa: CSGLTAREAFF; cdr3_nt: TGCAGCGGTCTGACCGCGAGGGAAGCTTTCTTT
d_call: -; v_call: TRBV7-8; clone_size: few; j_call: TRBJ1-3; cdr3_aa: CASSLVVFGQNTATIYF; cdr3_nt: TGTGCCAGCAGCTTAGTGGTTTTCGGGCAGAATACTGCCACCATATATTTT
d_call: -; v_call: TRBV6-1; clone_size: -; j_call: TRBJ2-5; cdr3_aa: CASSERPEGETQYF; cdr3_nt: TGTGCCAGCAGTGAAAGACCGGAGGGAGAGACCCAGTACTTC
d_call: -; v_call: TRBV9; clone_size: -; j_call: TRBJ2-1; cdr3_aa: CASSVGARDNEQFF; cdr3_nt: TGTGCCAGCAGCGTAGGGGCGAGGGACAATGAGCAGTTCTTC
d_call: -; v_call: TRBV6-1; clone_size: -; j_call: TRBJ1-1; cdr3_aa: CASSEYSSRSMNTEAFF; cdr3_nt: TGTGCCAGCAGTGAATATAGTTCGAGAAGCATGAACACTGAAGCTTTCTTT
d_call: -; v_call: TRBV12-3/TRBV12-4; clone_size: many; j_call: TRBJ2-3; cdr3_aa: CASSFSSTDTQYF; cdr3_nt: TGTGCCAGCAGTTTCTCCAGCACAGATACGCAGTATTTT